This T cell receptor (beta chain) derives from a study of CD8 T cells in Susac syndrome. Study in general: The Susac syndrome patients were therapy-naive, on corticosteroids, or on intravenous immunoglobulin alone at blood draw. Study findings and constraints: Peak Susac CD8+ clonal expansion occurred in TEMRA cells and active patients. The study identified about seventeen and five Susac-specific public clones in total CD8+ and CD8+ TEMRA repertoires.

Regarding this clonotype: What it binds is not known.

RNA, at about 0.45 to 1 ug, was reverse transcribed with random hexamers. Amplification of TCR beta CDR3 spanned 54 Vbeta and 13 Jbeta via immunoSEQ multiplex PCR. TCRdb analysed the immunoSEQ multiplex PCR reads with MiXCR anew, one entry per CDR3 protein. The sample includes about 53,000 distinct CDR3 sequences, just under 95% of them seen just once. Germline V lookup: CDR1 SEHNR, CDR2 FQNEAQ (reference sequence). The CDR3 has 15 amino acids. The junction had 10 bases not matched to a gene; V was cut back by 6 bases and J by 5 bases. This sequence was found in a human donor with Susac syndrome. Input material: CD8+ T cells from PBMCs. The chain combines TRBV7-9 with TRBJ2-7; 10 nucleotides agree with TRBD1. Here the CDR3 DNA reads TGTGCCAGCAGTCACCGGGACAGGGGATGGAACGAGCAGTACTTC. This translates into CASSHRDRGWNEQYF.